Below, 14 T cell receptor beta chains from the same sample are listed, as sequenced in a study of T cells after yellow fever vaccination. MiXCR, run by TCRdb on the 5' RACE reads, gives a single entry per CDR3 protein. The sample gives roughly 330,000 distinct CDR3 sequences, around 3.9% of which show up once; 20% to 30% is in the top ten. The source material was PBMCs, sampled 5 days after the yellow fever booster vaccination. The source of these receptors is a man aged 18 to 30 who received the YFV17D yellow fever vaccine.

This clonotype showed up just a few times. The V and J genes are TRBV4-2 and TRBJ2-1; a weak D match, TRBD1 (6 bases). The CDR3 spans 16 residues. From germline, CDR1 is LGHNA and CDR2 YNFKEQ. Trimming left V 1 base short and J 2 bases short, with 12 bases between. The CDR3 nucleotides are TGTGCCAGCAGCCAAGGGGGGCTGGAGACCTACAATGAGCAGTTCTTC. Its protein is CASSQGGLETYNEQFF.

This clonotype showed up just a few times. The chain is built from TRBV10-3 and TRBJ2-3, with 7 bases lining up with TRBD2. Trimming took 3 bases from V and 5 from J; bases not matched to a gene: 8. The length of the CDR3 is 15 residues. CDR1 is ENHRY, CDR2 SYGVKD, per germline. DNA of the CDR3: TGTGCCATCAGTGATTACGGCGCGGGGGTAGATACGCAGTATTTT. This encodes CAISDYGAGVDTQYF.

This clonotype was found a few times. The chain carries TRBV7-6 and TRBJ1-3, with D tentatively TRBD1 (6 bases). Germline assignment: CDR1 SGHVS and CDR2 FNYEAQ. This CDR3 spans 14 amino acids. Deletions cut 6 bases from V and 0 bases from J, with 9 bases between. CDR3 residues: CASRRQDSGNTIYF. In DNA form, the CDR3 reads TGTGCCAGCAGACGACAGGACTCTGGAAACACCATATATTTT.

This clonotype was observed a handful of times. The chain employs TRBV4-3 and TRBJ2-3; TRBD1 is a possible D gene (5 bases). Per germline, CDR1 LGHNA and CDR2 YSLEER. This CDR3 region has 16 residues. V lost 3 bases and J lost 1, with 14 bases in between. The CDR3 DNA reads TGCGCCAGCAGCCACCCGGACACTGGGGGCACAGATACGCAGTATTTT. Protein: CASSHPDTGGTDTQYF.

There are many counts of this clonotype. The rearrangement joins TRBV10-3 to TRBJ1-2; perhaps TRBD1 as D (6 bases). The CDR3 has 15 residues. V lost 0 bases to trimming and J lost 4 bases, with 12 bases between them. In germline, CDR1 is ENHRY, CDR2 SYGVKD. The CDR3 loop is CAISESGGAGYGYTF. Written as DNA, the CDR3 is TGTGCCATCAGTGAGTCCGGGGGCGCGGGCTATGGCTACACCTTC.

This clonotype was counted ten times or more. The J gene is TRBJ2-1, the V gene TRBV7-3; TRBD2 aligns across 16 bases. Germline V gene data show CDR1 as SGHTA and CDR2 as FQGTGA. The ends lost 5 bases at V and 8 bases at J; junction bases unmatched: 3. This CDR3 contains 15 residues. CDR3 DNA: TGTGCCAGCAGCATAGGGACTAGCGGGGGGGATGAGCAGTTCTTC. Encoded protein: CASSIGTSGGDEQFF. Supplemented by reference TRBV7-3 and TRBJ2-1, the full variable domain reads GAGVSQTPSNKVTEKGKYVELRCDPISGHTALYWYRQSLGQGPEFLIYFQGTGAADDSGLPNDRFFAVRPEGSVSTLKIQRTERGDSAVYLCASSIGTSGGDEQFFGPGTRLTVL.

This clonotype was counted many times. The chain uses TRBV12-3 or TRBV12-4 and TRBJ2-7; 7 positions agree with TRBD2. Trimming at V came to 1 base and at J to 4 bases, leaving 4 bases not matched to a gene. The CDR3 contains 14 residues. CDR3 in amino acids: CASSLGAGLYEQYF. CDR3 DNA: TGTGCCAGCAGTTTAGGAGCGGGGCTATACGAGCAGTACTTC.

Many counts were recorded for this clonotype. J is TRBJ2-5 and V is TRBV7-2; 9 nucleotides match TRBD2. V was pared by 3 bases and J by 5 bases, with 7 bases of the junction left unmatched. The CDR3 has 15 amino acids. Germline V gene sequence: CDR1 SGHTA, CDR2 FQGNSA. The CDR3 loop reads CASSFTTSGGETQYF. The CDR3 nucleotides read TGTGCCAGCAGCTTCACGACTAGCGGTGGGGAGACCCAGTACTTC.

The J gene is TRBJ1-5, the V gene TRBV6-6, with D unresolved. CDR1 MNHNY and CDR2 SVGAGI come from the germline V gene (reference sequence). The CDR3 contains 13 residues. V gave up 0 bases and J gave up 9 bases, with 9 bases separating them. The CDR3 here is CASSYSDVLPQHF. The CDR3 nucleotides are TGTGCCAGCAGTTACTCGGACGTTCTGCCCCAGCATTTT.

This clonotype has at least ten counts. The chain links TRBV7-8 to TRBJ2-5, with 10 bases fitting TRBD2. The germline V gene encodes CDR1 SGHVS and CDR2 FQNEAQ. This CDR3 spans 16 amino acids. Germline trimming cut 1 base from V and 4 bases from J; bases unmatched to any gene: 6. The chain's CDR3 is CASSLGLTSGAETQYF. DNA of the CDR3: TGTGCCAGCAGCTTAGGCCTTACTAGCGGGGCAGAGACCCAGTACTTC.

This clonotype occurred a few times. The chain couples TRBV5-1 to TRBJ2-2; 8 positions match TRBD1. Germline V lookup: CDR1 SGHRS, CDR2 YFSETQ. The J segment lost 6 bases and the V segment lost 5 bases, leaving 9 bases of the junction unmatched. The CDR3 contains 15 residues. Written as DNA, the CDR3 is TGCGCCAGCAGGTCCCGACAGGGGATAGCCGGGGAGCTGTTTTTT. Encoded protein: CASRSRQGIAGELFF.

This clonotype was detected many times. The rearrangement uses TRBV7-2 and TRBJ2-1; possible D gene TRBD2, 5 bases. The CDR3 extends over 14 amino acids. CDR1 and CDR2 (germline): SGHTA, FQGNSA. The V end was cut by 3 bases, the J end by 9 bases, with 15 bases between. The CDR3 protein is CASSLTGSATEQFF. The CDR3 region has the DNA TGTGCCAGCAGCTTGACGGGGTCCGCCACTGAGCAGTTCTTC.

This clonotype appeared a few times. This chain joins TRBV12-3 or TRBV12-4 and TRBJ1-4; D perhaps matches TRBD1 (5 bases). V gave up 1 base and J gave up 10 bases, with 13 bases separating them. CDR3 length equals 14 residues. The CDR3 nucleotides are TGTGCCAGCAGTTTAGGGCTTCCCAGGGCAAAACTGTTTTTT. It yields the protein CASSLGLPRAKLFF.

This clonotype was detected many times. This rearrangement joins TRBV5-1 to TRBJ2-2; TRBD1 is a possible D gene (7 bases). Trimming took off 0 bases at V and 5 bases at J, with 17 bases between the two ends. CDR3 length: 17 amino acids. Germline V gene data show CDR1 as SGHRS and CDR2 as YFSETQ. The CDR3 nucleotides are TGCGCCAGCAGCTTGGCCCTGAGACAGGGAGGAACCGGGGAGCTGTTTTTT. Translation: CASSLALRQGGTGELFF.